The 20 T cell receptor beta chains presented below share a single source sample, sequenced in a study of T cell changes during pregnancy in multiple sclerosis. The assay was immunoSEQ multiplex PCR, and TCRdb's table has in-frame clones only and misses some. The sample shows 45,000 or so clones, just over 90% of them seen only once. The sequencing input was PBMCs (not recorded whether the cells were cultured). The receptor set was obtained from a female donor with multiple sclerosis, enrolled in a pregnancy study.

The rearrangement uses TRBV5-4 and TRBJ2-1, with 7 bases lining up with TRBD2. This CDR3 has 16 amino acids. With V trimmed by 0 bases and J by 7 bases, 10 bases remained unmatched. The germline gives CDR1 SGHNT, CDR2 YYREEE (reference sequence). The CDR3 nucleotides read TGTGCCAGCAGCTTGGGTGGCGGGAGTATCTGGAATGAGCAGTTCTTC. The encoded protein is CASSLGGGSIWNEQFF. Based on the CDR3 plus reference TRBV5-4 and TRBJ2-1, the full variable domain is ETGVTQSPTHLIKTRGQQVTLRCSSQSGHNTVSWYQQALGQGPQFIFQYYREEENGRGNFPPRFSGLQFPNYSSELNVNALELDDSALYLCASSLGGGSIWNEQFFGPGTRLTVL.

This chain joins TRBV2 and TRBJ2-1, with D hard to call. The V and J ends lost 7 bases and 0 bases respectively, with 13 bases between them. The CDR3 sequence is 15 residues long. Germline CDR1 is SNHLY and CDR2 is FYNNEI. CDR3 coding DNA: TGTGCCAGCAAATCGTCCTCTTCCTCCTACAATGAGCAGTTCTTC. Its translation is CASKSSSSSYNEQFF. Drawing the rest from reference TRBV2 and TRBJ2-1, the complete variable domain is EPEVTQTPSHQVTQMGQEVILRCVPISNHLYFYWYRQILGQKVEFLVSFYNNEISEKSEIFDDQFSVERPDGSNFTLKIRSTKLEDSAMYFCASKSSSSSYNEQFFGPGTRLTVL.

This rearrangement joins TRBV5-1 to TRBJ2-3, with TRBD1 as a possible D gene (5 bases). The CDR3 has 13 residues. V was clipped by 4 bases and J by 2 bases, with 8 bases between them. Germline values: CDR1 SGHRS, CDR2 YFSETQ. CDR3 nucleotide sequence: TGCGCCAGCAGCACAGGCCTCACAGATACGCAGTATTTT. It yields the protein CASSTGLTDTQYF.

The genes are TRBV6-5 and TRBJ2-5, with D perhaps TRBD1 or TRBD2 (6 bases each). V lost 5 bases and J 4 bases, leaving 14 bases between the germline ends. CDR3 length equals 14 residues. Germline-derived CDR1 and CDR2 are MNHEY and SVGAGI. The CDR3 loop is CASSILGGRETQYF. The CDR3 DNA is TGTGCCAGCAGTATCCTGGGGGGCCGAGAGACCCAGTACTTC.

V gene TRBV5-1 combines with J gene TRBJ1-5, with a weak D call TRBD1 (5 bases). The germline V and J ends were trimmed by 5 bases and 4 bases, with 10 bases remaining between them. The CDR3 contains 13 residues. Germline CDR1 SGHRS, CDR2 YFSETQ. DNA for the CDR3: TGCGCCAGCAGTCGGACACTAAATCAGCCCCAGCATTTT. As protein: CASSRTLNQPQHF. The full variable domain, rest sourced from reference TRBV5-1 and TRBJ1-5, is KAGVTQTPRYLIKTRGQQVTLSCSPISGHRSVSWYQQTPGQGLQFLFEYFSETQRNKGNFPGRFSGRQFSNSRSEMNVSTLELGDSALYLCASSRTLNQPQHFGDGTRLSIL.

This clone appeared once. The chain combines TRBV9 with TRBJ1-2; tentatively, D is TRBD1 (6 bases). CDR1 SGDLS and CDR2 YYNGEE come from the germline V gene. Between the trimmed V and J ends, which lost 5 bases and 4 bases, there was a span of 33 bases. This CDR3 is built from 20 residues. CDR3 region: CASRDRTQGRLLASSYGYTF. The CDR3 bases are TGTGCCAGCAGAGATAGAACACAGGGTAGGCTCCTAGCGTCTAGCTATGGCTACACCTTC.

This chain uses TRBV7-6 with TRBJ2-7, with D possibly matching TRBD2 (6 bases). CDR1 and CDR2 from the germline V gene are SGHVS and FNYEAQ. The length of the CDR3 is 15 residues. V gave up 4 bases and J gave up 0 bases, with 13 bases separating them. CDR3: CASSSGREFSYEQYF. The CDR3 DNA is TGTGCCAGCAGCTCCGGACGGGAGTTCTCCTACGAGCAGTACTTC.

The gene calls are TRBV19 and TRBJ2-1, with D uncertain. Trimming stripped 10 bases from V and 5 bases from J, with 21 bases between. The CDR3 loop spans 15 amino acids. Germline CDR1 reads LNHDA; CDR2 reads SQIVND (reference sequence). The chain's CDR3 is CATLSIGLGDNEQFF. The CDR3 DNA follows: TGTGCCACCCTTAGTATCGGGCTGGGCGACAATGAGCAGTTCTTC.

The CDR3 protein is CASTSTVGHLYGYTF. CDR3 DNA: TGTGCCAGCACCTCAACCGTCGGACACCTCTATGGCTACACCTTC. This chain joins TRBV27 and TRBJ1-2; D may be TRBD1 (5 bases). This CDR3 is 15 amino acids long. The germline gives CDR1 MNHEY, CDR2 SMNVEV (reference sequence). V dropped 7 bases and J dropped 4 bases, with 19 bases sitting between them.

The CDR3 is CASSPLLEGSYSGNTIYF. The CDR3 nucleotides read TGTGCCAGCTCACCACTGTTGGAGGGGTCATACTCTGGAAACACCATATATTTT. The chain carries TRBV18 and TRBJ1-3; possible D gene TRBD1, 5 bases. Germline assignment: CDR1 KGHSH and CDR2 LQKENI. The germline V and J ends were trimmed by 1 base and 0 bases, with 16 bases remaining between them. The CDR3 totals 18 residues.

This clone was seen just once. This chain uses TRBV7-9 with TRBJ2-1, with D maybe TRBD1 (6 bases). Germline V gives CDR1 SEHNR, CDR2 FQNEAQ (reference sequence). V was pared by 2 bases and J by 8 bases, with 13 bases between. The length of the CDR3 is 14 residues. CDR3 amino acids: CASSLSQGGDEQFF. The CDR3 bases are TGTGCCAGCAGCTTATCACAGGGTGGGGATGAGCAGTTCTTC.

The chain combines TRBV7-3 with TRBJ2-1; TRBD2 agrees at 14 bases. The CDR3 contains 21 residues. Trimming removed 5 bases from V and 7 bases from J; junction bases left unmatched: 22. Germline CDR1 is SGHTA and CDR2 is FQGTGA. Here the CDR3 reads CASSEWGLGTSGRSTRNEQFF. CDR3 in DNA: TGTGCCAGCAGCGAGTGGGGGTTGGGGACTAGCGGGAGATCTACTCGGAATGAGCAGTTCTTC.

The chain is built from TRBV5-6 and TRBJ2-4, with D possibly called TRBD1 or TRBD2 (5 bases each). Germline V gene lookup returns CDR1 SGHDT and CDR2 YYEEEE. V dropped 2 bases and J dropped 8 bases, with 20 bases sitting between them. The length of the CDR3 is 16 residues. The CDR3 spells CASSFASGREVDIQYF. Here the CDR3 DNA reads TGTGCCAGCAGCTTTGCCTCAGGGAGAGAAGTGGACATTCAGTACTTC.

This rearrangement joins TRBV9 to TRBJ2-5; 8 bases align to TRBD1. The last part of the DNA fits TRBJ2-7 better; the J call may be wrong. Per the germline V gene, CDR1 is SGDLS and CDR2 is YYNGEE. CDR3 length equals 15 residues. DNA of the CDR3: TGTGCCAGCAGCGTCGGACAGGGCCTTTCCTACGAGCAGTACTTC. It codes for CASSVGQGLSYEQYF.

The rearrangement joins TRBV25-1 to TRBJ1-1; D remains unclear. CDR3 size: 14 residues. V lost 6 bases, J lost 11 bases, and 22 bases lay in between. Germline V gives CDR1 MGHDK, CDR2 SYGVNS. The CDR3 here is CASSPKSREERAFF. The DNA for the CDR3 is TGTGCCAGCAGCCCAAAGAGTCGGGAGGAGCGGGCTTTCTTT.

This CDR3 is CASSPRQDSYEQYF. CDR3 bases: TGTGCCAGCTCACCCCGACAGGATTCCTACGAGCAGTACTTC. The chain is built from TRBV18 and TRBJ2-7; perhaps TRBD1 as D (6 bases). The germline V gene encodes CDR1 KGHSH and CDR2 LQKENI. CDR3 size: 14 residues. V was shortened by 3 bases and J by 1 base, with 10 bases between the two germline ends.

V and J are TRBV4-1 and TRBJ2-5, with 8 nucleotides matching TRBD1. The V gene end was trimmed by 4 bases and the J gene end by 5 bases; junction bases not matched to a gene: 3. Germline assignment: CDR1 MGHRA and CDR2 YSYEKL. This CDR3 has 13 amino acids. The CDR3 nucleotides are TGCGCCAGCAGCCCCGGGGACAGGGAGACCCAGTACTTC. It yields the protein CASSPGDRETQYF.

This CDR3 reads CASSLDSYGYTF. The DNA for the CDR3 is TGTGCCAGCAGCCTGGACAGCTATGGCTACACCTTC. The chain uses TRBV5-4 and TRBJ1-2, with a possible D match to TRBD1 (6 bases). Germline CDR1 SGHNT, CDR2 YYREEE (reference sequence). There are 12 residues in the CDR3. V was shortened by 4 bases and J by 4 bases, with 8 bases between the two germline ends.

The V call is TRBV7-9, the J call TRBJ1-5; D possibly corresponds to TRBD1 (5 bases). Trimming left V 1 base short and J 7 bases short, with 8 bases between. CDR3 length: 13 amino acids. Looked up from germline, CDR1 is SEHNR and CDR2 is FQNEAQ (reference sequence). The CDR3 sequence is CASSLDGTQPQHF. The DNA of the CDR3 is TGTGCCAGCAGCTTAGATGGGACCCAGCCCCAGCATTTT.

This rearrangement joins TRBV5-1 to TRBJ2-1; no clear D. This CDR3 spans 13 amino acids. The germline V gene encodes CDR1 SGHRS and CDR2 YFSETQ. Trimming took 1 base from V and 5 from J, leaving 7 bases between them. CDR3 bases: TGCGCCAGCAGCTTGTCTCTTAACAATGAGCAGTTCTTC. Translating it yields CASSLSLNNEQFF.